This T cell receptor beta chain appears in the sequencing data of a study of neurological immune-mediated disorders. The germline CDR1 and CDR2 sequences are SGHKS and YYEKEE (reference sequence). The length of the CDR3 is 14 residues. The V gene lost 2 bases and the J gene lost 2 bases, with 10 bases spanning the gap. This clonotype was seen ten or more times. 5'RACE with 10-nucleotide random UMIs generated the cDNA. TCRdb called the 5' RACE reads again in MiXCR, with one record for every CDR3 protein. The data show 75,000 to 85,000 distinct CDR3 sequences, roughly 18% seen once. Source material was 2 million unsorted PBMCs, stored at -80 °C in RNAlater.

Sequencing was carried out using PBMCs. The chain employs TRBV5-5 and TRBJ2-5; D remains ambiguous. This sequence was found in a woman aged 35 to 49 in good health. CDR3 bases: TGTGCCAGCAGCTTAATAGGCCAGCAAGAGACCCAGTACTTC. This gives the protein CASSLIGQQETQYF.